The 24 T cell receptor beta chains below all came from one sample that was sequenced in a study of CD8 T cells in acute hepatitis C reinfection. The protocol was immunoSEQ multiplex PCR, while the TCRdb copy is restricted to in-frame clones and leaves out a portion. Of about 38,000 clones in the sample, approximately 85% were seen once. This sample's time point: naive CD8 control sorted from an acute-time-point sample. The sequencing sample was made of naive CD8+ T cells from PBMCs. These receptors came from a woman younger than 30 who spontaneously cleared hepatitis C infection.

The V and J genes are TRBV7-6 and TRBJ1-1; D is uncertain. Germline assignment: CDR1 SGHVS and CDR2 FNYEAQ. Between the trimmed V and J ends, which lost 1 base and 7 bases, there was a span of 16 bases. The CDR3 has 15 amino acids. CDR3 DNA: TGTGCCAGCAGCTTAGTGACAAGGGCTCATGATGAAGCTTTCTTT. This translates into CASSLVTRAHDEAFF.

The table lists this clone with a few counts. The same CDR3 is also encoded by other DNA sequences in this sample. The V call is TRBV2, the J call TRBJ2-7, with a tentative D call TRBD1 (5 bases). Germline V gene sequence: CDR1 SNHLY, CDR2 FYNNEI. The CDR3 spans 14 residues. V lost 3 bases to trimming and J lost 2 bases, with 11 bases between them. CDR3 sequence: CASSDLQGTYEQYF. In nucleotides, the CDR3 is TGTGCCAGCAGTGACCTTCAGGGCACCTACGAGCAGTACTTC.

The chain links TRBV4-1 to TRBJ2-7, with TRBD2 matching over 10 bases. V trimming: 1 base; J trimming: 9 bases; junction bases outside the gene matches: 3. The CDR3 totals 13 residues. Per the germline V gene, CDR1 is MGHRA and CDR2 is YSYEKL. Here the CDR3 DNA reads TGCGCCAGCAGCCAAGCACTAGCGGGGATGCAGTACTTC. It yields the protein CASSQALAGMQYF.

The V gene is TRBV14, the J gene TRBJ2-7; D is unresolved. V gave up 4 bases and J gave up 4 bases, with 11 bases separating them. The CDR3 covers 13 residues. Germline V gene sequence: CDR1 SGHDN, CDR2 FVKESK. CDR3 DNA: TGTGCCAGCAGCCCATCCCCCGTATACGAGCAGTACTTC. Translated, it gives CASSPSPVYEQYF.

This clone appeared once. The genes are TRBV29-1 and TRBJ2-7; 8 bases map to TRBD1. The V gene end was trimmed by 6 bases and the J gene end by 2 bases; junction bases not matched to a gene: 6. CDR1 and CDR2 (germline): SQVTM, ANQGSEA. The CDR3 runs to 13 residues. For the CDR3, the DNA is TGCAGCGTGGCTGGCAGGGGGCCCTACGAGCAGTACTTC. Amino acid sequence: CSVAGRGPYEQYF.

This chain links TRBV7-9 with TRBJ1-4; maybe TRBD1 (5 bases). This CDR3 region has 13 residues. From germline, CDR1 is SEHNR and CDR2 FQNEAQ (reference sequence). Trimming shortened V by 3 bases and J by 4 bases, and 6 bases separated the two germline ends. This CDR3 is CASSLTVNEKLFF. The CDR3 nucleotides are TGTGCCAGCAGCTTGACAGTTAATGAAAAACTGTTTTTT.

This chain uses TRBV19 with TRBJ2-3, with D tentatively TRBD1 (7 bases). Trimming stripped 4 bases from V and 5 bases from J, with 16 bases between. Germline values: CDR1 LNHDA, CDR2 SQIVND (reference sequence). CDR3 length: 15 residues. The CDR3 DNA sequence: TGTGCCAGTAGTAACTTTGGCGGGACAGTAGATACGCAGTATTTT. This gives the protein CASSNFGGTVDTQYF.

The V gene is TRBV5-4, the J gene TRBJ2-7; 7 positions match TRBD1. Germline CDR1 reads SGHNT; CDR2 reads YYREEE (reference sequence). CDR3 length: 14 amino acids. J was trimmed by 0 bases and V by 3 bases; bases with no gene match: 3. The CDR3 DNA reads TGTGCCAGCAGCTCGGGACAGACCTCCTACGAGCAGTACTTC. The encoded protein is CASSSGQTSYEQYF.

The chain couples TRBV10-3 to TRBJ1-3; unclear D gene. The ends were cut back, 6 bases at V and 0 bases at J, with 6 bases in the middle. The CDR3 totals 13 residues. Germline CDR1 is ENHRY and CDR2 is SYGVKD. CDR3 bases: TGTGCCATCAGCGACGGCTCTGGAAACACCATATATTTT. Its protein is CAISDGSGNTIYF.

In DNA, the CDR3 is TGCGCCAGCAGCCAAGTGGGGGCACCTATGGCTTTCTTT. Amino acids: CASSQVGAPMAFF. The chain is built from TRBV4-1 and TRBJ1-1; D is perhaps TRBD1 (6 bases). This CDR3 spans 13 amino acids. V was trimmed by 1 base and J by 11 bases, leaving 14 bases between them. CDR1 and CDR2 (germline): MGHRA, YSYEKL.

The chain combines TRBV7-3 with TRBJ2-5; D not certain. This CDR3 contains 15 residues. Germline V gives CDR1 SGHTA, CDR2 FQGTGA. Trimming removed 5 bases at V and 2 bases at J, with 15 bases between. CDR3: CASSPHYRRQETQYF. In DNA, the CDR3 is TGTGCCAGCAGCCCGCACTACAGAAGGCAAGAGACCCAGTACTTC.

The chain employs TRBV9 and TRBJ2-7, with 8 bases fitting TRBD2. This CDR3 spans 15 amino acids. Germline values: CDR1 SGDLS, CDR2 YYNGEE. J was trimmed by 2 bases and V by 3 bases; bases with no gene match: 7. CDR3 loop: CASSEGGTRAYEQYF. Written as DNA, the CDR3 is TGTGCCAGCAGCGAGGGGGGGACTAGAGCCTACGAGCAGTACTTC. The full variable domain, its missing parts supplied by reference TRBV9 and TRBJ2-7, is DSGVTQTPKHLITATGQRVTLRCSPRSGDLSVYWYQQSLDQGLQFLIQYYNGEERAKGNILERFSAQQFPDLHSELNLSSLELGDSALYFCASSEGGTRAYEQYFGPGTRLTVT.

The chain joins TRBV7-9 to TRBJ2-5; no firm D call. Germline values: CDR1 SEHNR, CDR2 FQNEAQ (reference sequence). The CDR3 length is 13 residues. V shed 2 bases and J shed 5 bases, with 9 bases lying between them. CDR3 in amino acids: CASSLPPRETQYF. The DNA for the CDR3 is TGTGCCAGCAGCTTACCTCCCAGGGAGACCCAGTACTTC.

The chain uses TRBV29-1 and TRBJ2-5, with unresolved D. With 7 bases removed from V and 4 bases from J, the gap between germline ends came to 28 bases. Germline assignment: CDR1 SQVTM and CDR2 ANQGSEA. The CDR3 loop spans 17 amino acids. The CDR3 protein is CSANLGSLTGRRETQYF. The DNA for the CDR3 is TGCAGCGCCAACCTGGGCAGCTTGACTGGCCGGAGAGAGACCCAGTACTTC.

The CDR3 region is CASRDWDRGTETQYF. The CDR3 DNA reads TGTGCCAGTAGGGACTGGGACAGGGGGACAGAGACCCAGTACTTC. V usage is TRBV19 and J usage is TRBJ2-5; 11 positions match TRBD1. V was clipped by 6 bases and J by 4 bases; unmatched bases: 7. This CDR3 contains 15 residues. From germline, CDR1 is LNHDA and CDR2 SQIVND (reference sequence).

This clone was detected a few times. The J gene is TRBJ1-3, the V gene TRBV9, with unresolved D. The length of the CDR3 is 12 residues. Trimming shortened V by 4 bases and J by 4 bases, and 6 bases separated the two germline ends. Germline V gene sequence: CDR1 SGDLS, CDR2 YYNGEE. CDR3 loop: CASSLQGNTIYF. The CDR3 nucleotides read TGTGCCAGCAGCTTACAGGGAAACACCATATATTTT.

A single count supports this clone. The rearrangement joins TRBV27 to TRBJ2-1; 11 bases are a match to TRBD2. Unmatched junction bases numbered 13, after V lost 10 bases and J lost 8 bases. CDR1 and CDR2 (germline): MNHEY, SMNVEV (reference sequence). The CDR3 is 15 residues long. In DNA, the CDR3 is TGTGCCACCCTGTACACTAGCGGGAGTATCTATGAGCAGTTCTTC. Encoded protein: CATLYTSGSIYEQFF.

The V and J genes are TRBV7-9 and TRBJ2-7, with D maybe TRBD2 (6 bases). Trimming pared 5 bases from V and 6 bases from J, leaving 14 bases between. This CDR3 has 13 residues. Germline V gene sequence: CDR1 SEHNR, CDR2 FQNEAQ (reference sequence). In DNA, the CDR3 is TGTGCCAGCAGCACGACTAGTTGGGGCGAGCAGTACTTC. Amino acids: CASSTTSWGEQYF.

The chain uses TRBV7-9 and TRBJ2-7; 8 positions match TRBD2. The junction had 14 bases not matched to a gene; V was cut back by 4 bases and J by 3 bases. The germline V gene encodes CDR1 SEHNR and CDR2 FQNEAQ (reference sequence). The CDR3 contains 17 residues. The CDR3 loop is CASSSPRGGSGIYEQYF. In DNA, the CDR3 is TGTGCCAGCAGCTCCCCGCGTGGGGGTAGCGGGATCTACGAGCAGTACTTC.

The chain employs TRBV4-1 and TRBJ2-1; 10 bases align to TRBD2. Unmatched junction bases numbered 20, after V lost 2 bases and J lost 4 bases. Germline assignment: CDR1 MGHRA and CDR2 YSYEKL. This CDR3 has 21 amino acids. The CDR3 here is CASSQTPGTSEKGQLYNEQFF. As DNA, the CDR3 is TGCGCCAGCAGCCAAACCCCCGGGACTAGCGAGAAAGGACAACTATACAATGAGCAGTTCTTC.

The rearrangement joins TRBV4-1 to TRBJ1-5; 8 bases line up with TRBD1. Germline V gives CDR1 MGHRA, CDR2 YSYEKL. This CDR3 has 16 residues. J was trimmed by 3 bases and V by 1 base; bases with no gene match: 5. This CDR3 reads CASSQVQGDHNQPQHF. CDR3 DNA: TGCGCCAGCAGCCAAGTACAGGGGGACCACAATCAGCCCCAGCATTTT.

This chain connects TRBV27 to TRBJ1-6, with TRBD1 as a possible D gene (5 bases). Germline lookup yields CDR1 MNHEY and CDR2 SMNVEV (reference sequence). V was shortened by 4 bases and J by 10 bases, with 23 bases between the two germline ends. CDR3 length: 17 residues. CDR3 bases: TGTGCCAGCAGTTGGTGGCGAGACGGGACGGACAAATCACCCCTCCACTTT. It is translated as CASSWWRDGTDKSPLHF.

The gene calls are TRBV11-1 and TRBJ2-1, with D perhaps matching TRBD2 (5 bases). Germline V gene lookup returns CDR1 SGHAT and CDR2 FQDESV (reference sequence). The germline V and J ends were trimmed by 4 bases and 5 bases, with 15 bases remaining between them. The CDR3 totals 15 residues. CDR3 in amino acids: CASSSRGAVHNEQFF. The DNA for the CDR3 is TGTGCCAGCAGCTCCCGGGGAGCCGTCCACAATGAGCAGTTCTTC.

This sequence joins TRBV7-2 and TRBJ2-5, with unresolved D. The CDR3 runs 8 residues. CDR1 and CDR2 from the germline V gene are SGHTA and FQGNSA. Trimming pared 4 bases from V and 11 bases from J, leaving 2 bases between. The CDR3 is CASSSQYF. DNA for the CDR3: TGTGCCAGCAGCTCTCAGTACTTC.